This entry is about one T cell receptor (beta chain). It lacks a known antigen. No base-level quality is on record; no much larger clone is a single base apart. This sample stems from a study of CD8+CD57+ T cells in acquired aplastic anemia (dated by TCRdb to 2017 to 2018). The study in broad terms: DNA extracted from sorted CD4+ and CD8+ cells had a mean of about 3.2 ug, with a range of roughly 0.19 to 27.4 ug. An average of about 10 million reads for CD4+ cells and roughly 11 million reads for CD8+ cells was obtained from healthy donor samples.

Genomic DNA served as template for TCR beta VDJ combination and CDR3 sequence profiling. An Illumina HiSeq 2000 was used for TCR repertoire sequencing. The study's processing was this. Repertoire assessment relied on Simpson's diversity index, CDR3 size and DJ length profiles, and TRBV/TRBJ rearrangement plots. The most abundant DNA sequence in the deep sequencing data was defined as the immunodominant clone. CDR3 amino acid sequences were checked for sharing between subjects and were compared against published repertoires and the VDJdb database. TCRdb applied fastp at Q25 and MiXCR to the public reads, then kept only in-frame beta chains. Each CDR3 protein appears once, grouped with its most common genes and DNA. Clone size and V and J calls follow TCRdb, not the original study. Present in this sample are about 71,000 distinct CDR3 sequences, 50% to 55% of which were seen just once. About 8.3% of the sample is held by the ten biggest clonotypes.

Based on the germline V gene (reference sequence), the CDR1 and CDR2 sequences are SEHNR and FQNEAQ. Spanning cysteine to phenylalanine, the CDR3 consists of 11 amino acids. The kept DNA is CDR3 alone, 33 bases in frame from the first base. V loses 4 bases, J loses 5 bases, and the germline ends lie 5 bases apart. The paper as a whole reports these results and caveats: No significant difference in CD8+ Simpson's diversity was found between patients and healthy controls (P=0.060). Twenty-nine CD8+ CDR3 sequences were found in both patients and controls but appeared to be highly expressed in patients and within the immunodominant clones of the patients.

In this study, sorted CD4+ and CD8+ T cells from the blood of healthy subjects and of severe aplastic anemia patients had their TCR repertoires deep-sequenced. Ficoll-Paque density gradient centrifugation was used to isolate peripheral blood mononuclear cells. Before DNA extraction, CD4+ and CD8+ T cells were sorted by FACS or by magnetic beads. The source is a human donor in good health, serving as a control. The chain uses TRBV7-9 and TRBJ2-5, with the D gene call left open. Sequencing was performed on sorted CD4+, CD8+, or CD8+CD57+ T cells (not recorded which) from PBMCs. The CDR3 is CASSSPETQYF. The sequence in DNA is TGTGCCAGCAGCTCCCCGGAGACCCAGTACTTC.